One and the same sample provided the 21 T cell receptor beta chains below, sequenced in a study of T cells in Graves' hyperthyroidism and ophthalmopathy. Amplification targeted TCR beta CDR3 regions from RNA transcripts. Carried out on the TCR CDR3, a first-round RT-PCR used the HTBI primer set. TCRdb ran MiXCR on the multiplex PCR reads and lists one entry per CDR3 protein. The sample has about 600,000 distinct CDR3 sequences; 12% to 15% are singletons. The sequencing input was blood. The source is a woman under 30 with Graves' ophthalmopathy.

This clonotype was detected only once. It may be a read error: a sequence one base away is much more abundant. The CDR3 region is CASSDSTVDGGVHEQYF. CDR3 sequence (DNA): TGTGCCAGCAGCGATTCAACCGTGGACGGGGGGGTTCACGAGCAGTACTTC. This chain connects TRBV9 to TRBJ2-7, with 8 bases identical to TRBD2. Germline V gives CDR1 SGDLS, CDR2 YYNGEE. The CDR3 contains 17 residues. Unmatched junction bases numbered 16, after V lost 3 bases and J lost 5 bases.

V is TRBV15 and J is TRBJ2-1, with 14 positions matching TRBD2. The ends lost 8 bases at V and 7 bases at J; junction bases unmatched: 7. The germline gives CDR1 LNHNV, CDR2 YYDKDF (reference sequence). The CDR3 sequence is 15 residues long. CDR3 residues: CATGDGTSGRNEQFF. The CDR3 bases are TGTGCCACCGGCGATGGGACTAGCGGGAGAAATGAGCAGTTCTTC. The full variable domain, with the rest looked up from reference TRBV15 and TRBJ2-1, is DAMVIQNPRYQVTQFGKPVTLSCSQTLNHNVMYWYQQKSSQAPKLLFHYYDKDFNNEADTPDNFQSRRPNTSFCFLDIRSPGLGDTAMYLCATGDGTSGRNEQFFGPGTRLTVL.

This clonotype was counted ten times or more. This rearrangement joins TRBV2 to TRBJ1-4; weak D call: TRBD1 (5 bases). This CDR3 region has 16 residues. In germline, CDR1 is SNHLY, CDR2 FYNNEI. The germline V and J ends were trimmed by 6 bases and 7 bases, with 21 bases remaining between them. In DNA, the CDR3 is TGTGCCAGCAGGGGGGTTGGAGAAGGGCTACGTGAAAAACTGTTTTTT. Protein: CASRGVGEGLREKLFF.

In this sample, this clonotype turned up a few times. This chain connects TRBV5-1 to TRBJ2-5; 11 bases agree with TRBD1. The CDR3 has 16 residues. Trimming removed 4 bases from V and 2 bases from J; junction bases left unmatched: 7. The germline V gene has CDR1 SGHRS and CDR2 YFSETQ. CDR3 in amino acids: CASSKGDRGIQETQYF. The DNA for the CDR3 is TGCGCCAGCAGCAAGGGGGACAGGGGGATACAAGAGACCCAGTACTTC.

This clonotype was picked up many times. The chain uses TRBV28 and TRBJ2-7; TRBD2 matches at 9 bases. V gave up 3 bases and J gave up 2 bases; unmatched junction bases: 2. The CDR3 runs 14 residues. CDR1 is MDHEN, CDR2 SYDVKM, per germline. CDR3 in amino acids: CASSFIAGAYEQYF. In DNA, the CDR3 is TGTGCCAGCAGTTTTATAGCGGGGGCCTACGAGCAGTACTTC.

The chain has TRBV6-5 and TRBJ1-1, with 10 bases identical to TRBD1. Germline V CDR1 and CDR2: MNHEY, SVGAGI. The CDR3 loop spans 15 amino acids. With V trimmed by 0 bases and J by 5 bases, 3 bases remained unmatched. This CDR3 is CASSYSQGQGTEAFF. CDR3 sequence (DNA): TGTGCCAGCAGTTACTCTCAGGGACAGGGGACTGAAGCTTTCTTT.

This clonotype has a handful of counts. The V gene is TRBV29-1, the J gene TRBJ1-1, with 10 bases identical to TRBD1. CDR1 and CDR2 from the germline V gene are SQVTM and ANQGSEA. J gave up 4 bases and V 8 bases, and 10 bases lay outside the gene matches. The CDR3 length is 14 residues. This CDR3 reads CSPRQGAYGTEAFF. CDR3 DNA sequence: TGCAGCCCTAGACAGGGGGCGTATGGCACTGAAGCTTTCTTT.

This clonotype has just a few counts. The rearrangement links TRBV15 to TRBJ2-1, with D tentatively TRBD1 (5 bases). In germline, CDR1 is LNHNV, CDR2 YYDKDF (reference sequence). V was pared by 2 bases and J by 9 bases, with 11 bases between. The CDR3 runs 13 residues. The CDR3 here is CATSRQGGSEQFF. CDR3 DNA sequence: TGTGCCACCAGCAGACAGGGCGGTAGTGAGCAGTTCTTC.

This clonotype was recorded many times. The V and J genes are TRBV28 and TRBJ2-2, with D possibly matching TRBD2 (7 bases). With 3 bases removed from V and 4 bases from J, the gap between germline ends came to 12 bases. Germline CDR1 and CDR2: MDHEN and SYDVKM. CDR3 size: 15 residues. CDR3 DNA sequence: TGTGCCAGCAGTTTTCGGGGGGCTGGCACCGGGGAGCTGTTTTTT. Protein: CASSFRGAGTGELFF.

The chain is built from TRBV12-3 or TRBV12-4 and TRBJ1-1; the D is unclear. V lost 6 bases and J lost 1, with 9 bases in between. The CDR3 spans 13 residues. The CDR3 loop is CASRPTQNTEAFF. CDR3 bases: TGTGCCAGCAGGCCTACACAGAACACTGAAGCTTTCTTT.

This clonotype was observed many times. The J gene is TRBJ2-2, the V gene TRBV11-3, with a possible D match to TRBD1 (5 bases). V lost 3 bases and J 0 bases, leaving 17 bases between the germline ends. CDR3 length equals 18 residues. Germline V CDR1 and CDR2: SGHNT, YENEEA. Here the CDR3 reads CASSLEIRAGPNTGELFF. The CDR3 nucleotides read TGTGCCAGCAGCTTGGAAATCAGGGCTGGTCCGAACACCGGGGAGCTGTTTTTT.

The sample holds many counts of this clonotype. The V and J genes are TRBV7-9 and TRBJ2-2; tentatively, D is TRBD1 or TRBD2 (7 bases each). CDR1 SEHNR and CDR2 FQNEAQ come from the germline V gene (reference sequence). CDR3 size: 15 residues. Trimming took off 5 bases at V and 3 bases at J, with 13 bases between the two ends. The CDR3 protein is CASSGEGADTGELFF. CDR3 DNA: TGTGCCAGCAGCGGGGAGGGGGCCGACACCGGGGAGCTGTTTTTT.

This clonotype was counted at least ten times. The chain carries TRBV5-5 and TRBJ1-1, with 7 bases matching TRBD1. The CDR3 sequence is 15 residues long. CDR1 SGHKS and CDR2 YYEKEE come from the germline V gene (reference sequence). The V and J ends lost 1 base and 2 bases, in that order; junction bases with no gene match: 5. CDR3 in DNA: TGTGCCAGCAGCTTGACGGGACAGAAAAACACTGAAGCTTTCTTT. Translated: CASSLTGQKNTEAFF.

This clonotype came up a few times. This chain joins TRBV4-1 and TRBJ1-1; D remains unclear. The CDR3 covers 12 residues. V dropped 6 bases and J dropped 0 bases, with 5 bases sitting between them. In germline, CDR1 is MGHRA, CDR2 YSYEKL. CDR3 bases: TGCGCCAGCAGGGCAATGAACACTGAAGCTTTCTTT. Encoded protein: CASRAMNTEAFF.

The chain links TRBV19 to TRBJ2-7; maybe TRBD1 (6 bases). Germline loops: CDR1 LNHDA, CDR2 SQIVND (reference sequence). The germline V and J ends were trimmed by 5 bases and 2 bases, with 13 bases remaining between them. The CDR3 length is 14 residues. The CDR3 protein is CASSERGMAYEQYF. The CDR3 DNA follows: TGTGCCAGTAGTGAAAGGGGGATGGCCTACGAGCAGTACTTC.

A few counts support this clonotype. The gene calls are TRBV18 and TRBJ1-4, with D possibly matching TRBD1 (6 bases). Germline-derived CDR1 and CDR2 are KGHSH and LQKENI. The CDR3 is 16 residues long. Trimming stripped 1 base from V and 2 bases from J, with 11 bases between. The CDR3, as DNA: TGTGCCAGCTCACCACAAGGGGGGAAGACTAATGAAAAACTGTTTTTT. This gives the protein CASSPQGGKTNEKLFF.

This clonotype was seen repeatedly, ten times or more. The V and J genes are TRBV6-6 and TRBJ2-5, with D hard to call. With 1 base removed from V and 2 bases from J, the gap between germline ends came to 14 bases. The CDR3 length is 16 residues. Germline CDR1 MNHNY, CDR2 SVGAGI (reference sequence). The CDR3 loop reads CASSYLIRAAQETQYF. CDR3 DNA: TGTGCCAGCAGTTACTTAATTAGGGCGGCTCAAGAGACCCAGTACTTC.

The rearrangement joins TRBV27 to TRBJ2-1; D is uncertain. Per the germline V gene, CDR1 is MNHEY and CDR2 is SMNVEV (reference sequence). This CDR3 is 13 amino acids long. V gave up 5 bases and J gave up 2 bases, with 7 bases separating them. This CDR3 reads CASSIRPYNEQFF. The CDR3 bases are TGTGCCAGCAGTATCCGACCCTACAATGAGCAGTTCTTC.

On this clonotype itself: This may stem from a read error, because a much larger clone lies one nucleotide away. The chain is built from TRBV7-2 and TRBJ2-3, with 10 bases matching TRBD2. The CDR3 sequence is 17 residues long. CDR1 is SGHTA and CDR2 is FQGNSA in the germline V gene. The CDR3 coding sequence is TGTGTCAGCAGCCGTCATAGCGGGAGGAGGGGCACAGATACGCAGTATTTT. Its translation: CVSSRHSGRRGTDTQYF.

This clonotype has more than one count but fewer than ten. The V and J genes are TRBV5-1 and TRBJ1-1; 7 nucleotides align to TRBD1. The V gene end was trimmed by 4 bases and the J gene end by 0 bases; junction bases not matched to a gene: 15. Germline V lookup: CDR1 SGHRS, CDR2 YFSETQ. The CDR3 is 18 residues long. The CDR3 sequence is CASSASGTAGILNTEAFF. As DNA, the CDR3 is TGCGCCAGCAGCGCCTCCGGGACAGCGGGGATCCTGAACACTGAAGCTTTCTTT.

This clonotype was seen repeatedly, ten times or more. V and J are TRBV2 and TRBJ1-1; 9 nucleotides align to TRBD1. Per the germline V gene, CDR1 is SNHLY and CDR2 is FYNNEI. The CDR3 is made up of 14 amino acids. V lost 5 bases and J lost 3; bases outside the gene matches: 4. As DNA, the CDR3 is TGTGCCAGCAGTCCGGGACAGGGCCACACTGAAGCTTTCTTT. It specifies CASSPGQGHTEAFF.